This TCR beta chain was documented in a study of blood T cell repertoires in COVID-19. Whole-study context: Material from acute and convalescent COVID-19 was sourced from the United States, Italy and Spain. T cells, B-cell-depleted T cells, or PBMCs supplied cDNA or gDNA.

In the original processing: Quantification of nucleated cells was approximated via reference gene primer amplification. The protocol was immunoSEQ multiplex PCR, while the TCRdb copy is restricted to in-frame clones and leaves out a portion. V, J and clone size derive from that table, while D and trimming were established from the DNA sequence. This sample has fewer than 600,000 clones, with roughly 89% found just once. CDR1 is LGHNA, CDR2 YNFKEQ, per germline. Trimming removed 4 bases at V and 4 bases at J, with 10 bases between. The CDR3 is 13 amino acids. Patients in Seattle were enrolled during active infection, then followed longitudinally.

This clonotype originated in a man younger than 35 with COVID-19, enrolled during active disease. Sequenced sample: peripheral blood. The chain links TRBV4-2 to TRBJ1-1, with D unresolved. This chain's CDR3 is CASSPGGSTEAFF. As DNA, the CDR3 is TGTGCCAGCAGCCCGGGAGGAAGCACTGAAGCTTTCTTT.